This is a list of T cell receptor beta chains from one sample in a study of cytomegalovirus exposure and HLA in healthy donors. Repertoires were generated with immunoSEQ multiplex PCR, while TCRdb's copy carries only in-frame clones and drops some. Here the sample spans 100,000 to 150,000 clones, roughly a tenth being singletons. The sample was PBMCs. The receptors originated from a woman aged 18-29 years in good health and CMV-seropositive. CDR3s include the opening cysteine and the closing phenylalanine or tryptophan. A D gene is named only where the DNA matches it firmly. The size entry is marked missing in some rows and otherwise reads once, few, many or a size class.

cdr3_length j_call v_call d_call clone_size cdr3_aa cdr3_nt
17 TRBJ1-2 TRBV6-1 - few CASSEVPQGRGNYGYTF TGTGCCAGCAGTGAAGTTCCACAGGGAAGGGGTAACTATGGCTACACCTTC
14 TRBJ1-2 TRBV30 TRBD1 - CAWSVWTGTHGYTF TGTGCCTGGAGTGTTTGGACAGGGACTCATGGCTACACCTTC
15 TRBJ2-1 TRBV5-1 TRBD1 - CASSLGDSSYNEQFF TGCGCCAGCAGCTTGGGGGACAGCTCCTACAATGAGCAGTTCTTC
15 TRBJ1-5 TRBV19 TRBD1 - CASRLTGGGNQPQHF TGTGCCAGTAGGCTGACAGGGGGCGGCAATCAGCCCCAGCATTTT
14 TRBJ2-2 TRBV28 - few CASSSYDPGGELFF TGTGCCAGCAGTTCCTATGATCCCGGCGGGGAGCTGTTTTTT
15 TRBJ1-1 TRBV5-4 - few CASSLHRTMNTEAFF TGTGCCAGCAGCTTGCACAGGACCATGAACACTGAAGCTTTCTTT
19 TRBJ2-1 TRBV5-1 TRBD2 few CASSSGGGRVRGSYNEQFF TGCGCCAGCAGCTCCGGGGGGGGTCGGGTCAGAGGCTCCTACAATGAGCAGTTCTTC
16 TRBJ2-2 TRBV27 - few CASSLARGRNTGELFF TGTGCCAGCAGTCTCGCTCGGGGGAGAAACACCGGGGAGCTGTTTTTT
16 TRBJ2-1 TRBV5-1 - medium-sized CASSSEAAGRNNEQFF TGCGCCAGCAGCTCCGAGGCCGCGGGAAGAAACAATGAGCAGTTCTTC
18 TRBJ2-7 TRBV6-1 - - CASSETIQARSKSYEQYF TGTGCCAGCAGTGAAACGATTCAGGCCAGAAGCAAATCCTACGAGCAGTACTTC
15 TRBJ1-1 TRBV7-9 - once CASSLEGRRDTEAFF TGTGCCAGCAGCTTGGAGGGCCGAAGGGACACTGAAGCTTTCTTT
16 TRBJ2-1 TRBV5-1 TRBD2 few CASSLATSGSYDEQFF TGCGCCAGCAGCTTGGCTACTAGCGGGAGTTACGATGAGCAGTTCTTC
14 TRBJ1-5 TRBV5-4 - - CASSQGLVNQPQHF TGTGCCAGCAGCCAGGGGTTGGTAAATCAGCCCCAGCATTTT
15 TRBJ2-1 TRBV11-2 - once CASSLIGYSGDEQFF TGTGCCAGCAGCTTAATAGGGTATTCCGGGGATGAGCAGTTCTTC
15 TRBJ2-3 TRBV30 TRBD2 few CAWGFTSGGTDTQYF TGTGCCTGGGGCTTCACTAGCGGAGGCACAGATACGCAGTATTTT
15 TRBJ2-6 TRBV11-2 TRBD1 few CASSLGQGETNVLTF TGTGCCAGCAGCTTAGGACAGGGGGAGACCAACGTCCTGACTTTC
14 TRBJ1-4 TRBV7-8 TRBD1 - CASRPGQPNEKLFF TGTGCCAGCAGGCCGGGACAGCCGAATGAAAAACTGTTTTTT
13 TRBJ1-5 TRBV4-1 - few CASSQLMNQPQHF TGCGCCAGCAGCCAACTAATGAATCAGCCCCAGCATTTT
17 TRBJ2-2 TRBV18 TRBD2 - CASSPPGLAGVDGELFF TGTGCCAGCTCACCCCCGGGACTAGCGGGAGTTGACGGGGAGCTGTTTTTT
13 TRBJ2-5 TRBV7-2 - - CASSPLSGETQYF TGTGCCAGCAGTCCTCTGAGCGGGGAGACCCAGTACTTC
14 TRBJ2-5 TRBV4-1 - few CASSQGDMKETQYF TGCGCCAGCAGCCAAGGGGACATGAAAGAGACCCAGTACTTC
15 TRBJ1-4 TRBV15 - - CATSIRGTTNEKLFF TGTGCCACCAGCATCAGGGGCACAACTAATGAAAAACTGTTTTTT
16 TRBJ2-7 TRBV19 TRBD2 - CASSRGLAGDRYEQYF TGTGCCAGTAGTAGGGGACTAGCGGGAGATAGGTACGAGCAGTACTTC
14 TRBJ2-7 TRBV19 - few CASSTKPSSYEQYF TGTGCCAGTAGTACAAAACCGAGCTCCTACGAGCAGTACTTC
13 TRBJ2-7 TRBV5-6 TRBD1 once CVSTRDRVYEQYF TGTGTCAGCACCAGGGACAGGGTTTACGAGCAGTACTTC
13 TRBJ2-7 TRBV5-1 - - CASSPAYSYEQYF TGCGCCAGCAGCCCCGCGTACTCCTACGAGCAGTACTTC
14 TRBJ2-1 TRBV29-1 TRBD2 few CSVGGTSHNNEQFF TGCAGCGTTGGTGGGACTAGTCACAACAATGAGCAGTTCTTC
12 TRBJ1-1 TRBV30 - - CAWIPSGTEAFF TGTGCCTGGATTCCATCGGGCACTGAAGCTTTCTTT
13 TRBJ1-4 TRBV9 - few CASSAQPEEKLFF TGTGCCAGCAGCGCCCAGCCGGAGGAAAAACTGTTTTTT
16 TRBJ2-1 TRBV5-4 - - CASSLAGTGSYNEQFF TGTGCCAGCAGCTTGGCCGGGACTGGCTCCTACAATGAGCAGTTCTTC
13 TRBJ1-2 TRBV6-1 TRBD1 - CASVARDRQRYTF TGTGCCAGCGTAGCTCGGGACAGGCAACGCTACACCTTC
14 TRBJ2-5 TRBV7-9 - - CASSLAQGIETQYF TGTGCCAGCAGCTTAGCACAGGGCATAGAGACCCAGTACTTC
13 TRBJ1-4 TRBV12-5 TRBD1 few CAAKGQNNEKLFF TGTGCTGCCAAGGGACAGAATAATGAAAAACTGTTTTTT
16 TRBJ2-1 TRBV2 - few CASSELGRGSYNEQFF TGTGCCAGCAGTGAATTAGGCAGGGGCTCCTACAATGAGCAGTTCTTC
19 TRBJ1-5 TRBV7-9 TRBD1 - CASSPGQTGSAYSNQPQHF TGTGCCAGCAGCCCCGGACAGACAGGGAGCGCTTATAGCAATCAGCCCCAGCATTTT
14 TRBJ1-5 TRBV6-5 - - CASSYSSKVQPQHF TGTGCCAGCAGTTACTCGAGTAAAGTCCAGCCCCAGCATTTT
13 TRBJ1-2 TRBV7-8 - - CASSPQGTYGYTF TGTGCCAGCAGCCCCCAGGGGACATATGGCTACACCTTC
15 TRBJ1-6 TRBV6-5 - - CASSRQSSYNSPLHF TGTGCCAGCAGTAGACAGAGCTCCTATAATTCACCCCTCCACTTT
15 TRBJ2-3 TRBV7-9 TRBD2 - CASSVGLADTDTQYF TGTGCCAGCAGCGTGGGACTAGCGGACACAGATACGCAGTATTTT
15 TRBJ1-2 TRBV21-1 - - CASSKDRTEPYGYTF TGTGCCAGCAGCAAAGACAGGACAGAGCCTTATGGCTACACCTTC
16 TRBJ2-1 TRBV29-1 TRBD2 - CSVPSDPSGSWYEQFF TGCAGCGTCCCAAGTGATCCTAGCGGGAGCTGGTATGAGCAGTTCTTC